Here is one TCR beta chain with its context. The antigen is undetermined. Semi-nested PCR with Nested Universal Primer A followed constant-region reverse priming of full-length variable regions. In TCRdb, the 5' RACE reads were re-called with MiXCR into one record per CDR3 protein. The repertoire has about 9,000 distinct CDR3 sequences, around a third of them found once; the top ten carry roughly 5%. The sorted Tregs were CD4+CD25+CD127-/low cells. Germline V CDR1 and CDR2: SGHRS, YFSETQ. The V and J ends lost 5 bases and 5 bases, in that order; junction bases with no gene match: 11. The CDR3 is 16 residues long. Study results and limitations: The TCR gene usage of tumor memory CD4+ T cells clustered together with blood and lymph node memory CD4+ cells and with lymph node naive CD4+ cells.

The sequenced material came from Tregs sorted from blood. The chain has TRBV5-1 and TRBJ1-4; 8 bases match TRBD1. The TCR originated in a female donor with breast cancer. CDR3 region: CASRRDRSGPNEKLFF. For the CDR3, the DNA is TGCGCCAGCAGAAGGGACAGGTCCGGCCCCAATGAAAAACTGTTTTTT.